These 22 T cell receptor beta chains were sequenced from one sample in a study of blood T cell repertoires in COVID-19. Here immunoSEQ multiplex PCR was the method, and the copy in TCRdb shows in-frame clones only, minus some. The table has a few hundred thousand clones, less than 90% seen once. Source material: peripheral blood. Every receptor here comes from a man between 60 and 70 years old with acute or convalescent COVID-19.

CDR3 protein: CASPPAGQGISEAFF. The CDR3 DNA reads as TGTGCCAGCCCCCCCGCCGGACAGGGAATATCTGAAGCTTTCTTT. The chain employs TRBV28 and TRBJ1-1; 8 nucleotides line up with TRBD1. The CDR3 has 15 residues. Germline lookup yields CDR1 MDHEN and CDR2 SYDVKM. Trimming at V came to 8 bases and at J to 6 bases, leaving 14 bases not matched to a gene.

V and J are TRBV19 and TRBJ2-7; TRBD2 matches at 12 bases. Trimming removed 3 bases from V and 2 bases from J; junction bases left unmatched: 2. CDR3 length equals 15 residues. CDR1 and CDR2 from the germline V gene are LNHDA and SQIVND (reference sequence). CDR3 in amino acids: CASSIGLAGPYEQYF. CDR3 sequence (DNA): TGTGCCAGTAGTATCGGACTAGCGGGACCCTACGAGCAGTACTTC.

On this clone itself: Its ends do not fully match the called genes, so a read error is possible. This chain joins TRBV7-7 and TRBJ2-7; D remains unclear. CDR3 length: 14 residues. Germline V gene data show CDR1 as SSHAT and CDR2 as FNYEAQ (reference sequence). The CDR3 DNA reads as TGTGCTAGCAGCCCTGATTATCGGTCTGCCGAGCAGTACTTC. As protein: CASSPDYRSAEQYF. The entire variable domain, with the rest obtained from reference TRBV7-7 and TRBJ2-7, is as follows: GAGVSQSPRYKVTKRGQDVTLRCDPISSHATLYWYQQALGQGPEFLTYFNYEAQPDKSGLPSDRFSAERPEGSISTLTIQRTEQRDSAMYRCASSPDYRSAEQYFGPGTRLTVT.

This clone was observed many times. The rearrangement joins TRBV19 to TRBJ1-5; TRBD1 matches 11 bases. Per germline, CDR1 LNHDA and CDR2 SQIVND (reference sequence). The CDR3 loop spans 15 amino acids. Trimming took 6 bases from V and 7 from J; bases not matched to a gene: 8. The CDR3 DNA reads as TGTGCCAGTAGATCCTTGGACAGGGGGCACCAGCCCCAGCATTTT. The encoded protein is CASRSLDRGHQPQHF.

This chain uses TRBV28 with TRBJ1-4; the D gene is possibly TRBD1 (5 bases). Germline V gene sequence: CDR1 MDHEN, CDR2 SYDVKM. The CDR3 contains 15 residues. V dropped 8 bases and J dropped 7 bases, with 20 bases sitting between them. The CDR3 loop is CASGQGYGTGEKLFF. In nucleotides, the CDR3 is TGTGCCAGCGGACAAGGGTACGGGACTGGTGAAAAACTGTTTTTT.

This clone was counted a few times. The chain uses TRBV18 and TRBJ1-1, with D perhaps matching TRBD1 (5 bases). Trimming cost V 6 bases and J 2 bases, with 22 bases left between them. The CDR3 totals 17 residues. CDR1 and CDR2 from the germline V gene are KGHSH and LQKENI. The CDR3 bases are TGTGCCAGCTCCCTGACTGGGCAGGGAATAGAAAACACTGAAGCTTTCTTT. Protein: CASSLTGQGIENTEAFF.

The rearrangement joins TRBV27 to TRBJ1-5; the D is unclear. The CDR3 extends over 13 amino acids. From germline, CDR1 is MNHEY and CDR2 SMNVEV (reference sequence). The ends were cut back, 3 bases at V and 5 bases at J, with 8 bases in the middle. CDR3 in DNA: TGTGCCAGCAGTTTGGGCGGGGATCAGCCCCAGCATTTT. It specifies CASSLGGDQPQHF.

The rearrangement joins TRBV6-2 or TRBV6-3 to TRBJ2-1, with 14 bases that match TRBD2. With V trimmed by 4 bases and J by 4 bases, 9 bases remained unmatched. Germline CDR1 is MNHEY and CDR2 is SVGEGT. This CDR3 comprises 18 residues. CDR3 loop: CASSSSTGTSGGYNEQFF. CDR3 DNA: TGTGCCAGCAGTTCCTCCACCGGGACTAGCGGGGGATACAATGAGCAGTTCTTC.

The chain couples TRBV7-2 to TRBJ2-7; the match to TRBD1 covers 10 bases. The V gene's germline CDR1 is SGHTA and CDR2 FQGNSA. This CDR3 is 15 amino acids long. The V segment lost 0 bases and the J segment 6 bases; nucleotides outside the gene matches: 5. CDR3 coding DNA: TGTGCCAGCAGCTTAGCGGGACAGGGGATGGCCGAGCAGTACTTC. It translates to CASSLAGQGMAEQYF.

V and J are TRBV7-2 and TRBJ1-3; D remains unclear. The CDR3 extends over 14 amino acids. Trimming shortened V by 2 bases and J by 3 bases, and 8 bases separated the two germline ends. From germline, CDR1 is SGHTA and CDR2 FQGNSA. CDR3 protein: CASSLYGYGNTIYF. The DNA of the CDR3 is TGTGCCAGCAGCTTATACGGTTATGGAAACACCATATATTTT.

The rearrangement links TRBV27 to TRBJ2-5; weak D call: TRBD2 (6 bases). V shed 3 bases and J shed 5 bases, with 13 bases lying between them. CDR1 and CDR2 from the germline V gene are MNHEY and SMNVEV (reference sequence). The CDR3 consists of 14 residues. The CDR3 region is CASSFLGRGETQYF. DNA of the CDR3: TGTGCCAGCAGTTTCCTCGGGAGAGGCGAGACCCAGTACTTC.

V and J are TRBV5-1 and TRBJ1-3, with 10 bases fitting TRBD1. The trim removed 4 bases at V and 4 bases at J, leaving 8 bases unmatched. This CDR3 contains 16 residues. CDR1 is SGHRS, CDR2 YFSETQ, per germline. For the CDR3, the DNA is TGCGCCAGCAGCCCAAGACAGGGGGCGGTAGGAAACACCATATATTTT. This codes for CASSPRQGAVGNTIYF.

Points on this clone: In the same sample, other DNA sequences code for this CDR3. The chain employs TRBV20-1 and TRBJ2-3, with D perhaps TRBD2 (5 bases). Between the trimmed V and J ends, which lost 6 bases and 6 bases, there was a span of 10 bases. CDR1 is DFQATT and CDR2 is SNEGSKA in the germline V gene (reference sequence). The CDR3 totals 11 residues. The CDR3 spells CSAPRGDTQYF. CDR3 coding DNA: TGCAGTGCCCCTCGAGGGGATACGCAGTATTTT.

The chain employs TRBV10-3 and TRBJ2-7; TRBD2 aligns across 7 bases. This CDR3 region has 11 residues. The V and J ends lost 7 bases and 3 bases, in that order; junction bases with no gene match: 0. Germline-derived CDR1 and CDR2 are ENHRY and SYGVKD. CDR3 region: CAITSGYEQYF. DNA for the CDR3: TGTGCCATCACTAGCGGCTACGAGCAGTACTTC.

The CDR3 reads CASASGRASNEQFF. In DNA form, the CDR3 reads TGTGCCAGCGCAAGCGGGAGGGCCTCCAATGAGCAGTTCTTC. This rearrangement joins TRBV7-2 to TRBJ2-1; TRBD2 matches 10 bases. The CDR3 is 14 amino acids. CDR1 SGHTA and CDR2 FQGNSA come from the germline V gene. Germline trimming cut 8 bases from V and 6 bases from J; bases unmatched to any gene: 7.

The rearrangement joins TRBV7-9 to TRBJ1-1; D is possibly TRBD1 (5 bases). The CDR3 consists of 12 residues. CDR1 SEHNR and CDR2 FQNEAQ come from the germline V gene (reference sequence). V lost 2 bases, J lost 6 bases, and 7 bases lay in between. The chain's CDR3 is CASSLRGPEAFF. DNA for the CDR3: TGTGCCAGCAGCTTAAGGGGTCCTGAAGCTTTCTTT.

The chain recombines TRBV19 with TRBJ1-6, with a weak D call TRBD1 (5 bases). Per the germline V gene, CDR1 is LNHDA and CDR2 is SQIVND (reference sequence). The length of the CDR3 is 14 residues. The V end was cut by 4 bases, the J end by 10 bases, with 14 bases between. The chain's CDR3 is CASSTRQSGSPLHF. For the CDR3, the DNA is TGTGCCAGTAGTACCCGACAGTCTGGCTCACCCCTCCACTTT.

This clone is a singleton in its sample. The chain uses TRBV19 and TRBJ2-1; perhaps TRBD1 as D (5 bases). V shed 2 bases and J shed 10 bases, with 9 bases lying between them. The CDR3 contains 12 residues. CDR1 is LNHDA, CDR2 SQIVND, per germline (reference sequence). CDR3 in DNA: TGTGCCAGTAGTATATGGGGCGAGGAGCAGTTCTTC. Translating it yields CASSIWGEEQFF.

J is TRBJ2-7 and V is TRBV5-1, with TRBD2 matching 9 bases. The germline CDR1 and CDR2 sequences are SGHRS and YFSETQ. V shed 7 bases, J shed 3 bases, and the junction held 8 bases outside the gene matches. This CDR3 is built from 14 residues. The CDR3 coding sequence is TGCGCCAGCGGTCCTAGCGGGATTCTCTACGAGCAGTACTTC. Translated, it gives CASGPSGILYEQYF.

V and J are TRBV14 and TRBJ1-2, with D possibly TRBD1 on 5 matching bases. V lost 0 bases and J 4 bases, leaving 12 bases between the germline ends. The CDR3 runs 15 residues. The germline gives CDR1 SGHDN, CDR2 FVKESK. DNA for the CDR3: TGTGCCAGCAGCCAAGATTTGCAGGGTCGCTATGGCTACACCTTC. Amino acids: CASSQDLQGRYGYTF.

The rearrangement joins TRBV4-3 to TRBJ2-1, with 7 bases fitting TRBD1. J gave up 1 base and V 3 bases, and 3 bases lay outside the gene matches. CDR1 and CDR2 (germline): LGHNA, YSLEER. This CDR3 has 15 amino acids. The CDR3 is CASSQNRGSYNEQFF. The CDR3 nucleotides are TGCGCCAGCAGCCAGAACAGGGGTTCCTACAATGAGCAGTTCTTC.

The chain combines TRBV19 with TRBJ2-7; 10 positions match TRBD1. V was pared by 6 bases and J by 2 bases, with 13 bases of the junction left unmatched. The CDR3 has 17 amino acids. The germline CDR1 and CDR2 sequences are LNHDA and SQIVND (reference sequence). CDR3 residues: CASSSPTGGLGPYEQYF. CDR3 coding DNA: TGTGCCAGTAGCTCTCCGACAGGGGGCCTTGGCCCCTACGAGCAGTACTTC.